This T cell receptor (beta chain) appears in the sequencing data of a study of OX40 agonist ivuxolimab in advanced cancers. Profiling relied on immunoSEQ multiplex PCR, and the TCRdb table lists in-frame clones only, not all of them. Of about 36,000 clones listed, about 77% are singletons. A remark on this clone: What it binds is unknown.

Study-wide findings and caveats: It was not determined which antigens were specifically recognized by the peripheral T cells that had undergone clonal expansion.

The timepoints at which blood was sampled were baseline, cycle 4 day 1, and cycle 7 day 1. Trimming removed 0 bases from V and 3 bases from J, with 14 bases in between. The CDR3 extends over 15 amino acids. The V gene's germline CDR1 is GTSNPN and CDR2 SVGIG (reference sequence). Sequenced here: CD4+ or CD8+ T cells sorted from blood, sampled in a trial of the OX40 agonist ivuxolimab. The rearrangement uses TRBV30 and TRBJ1-1, with TRBD1 as a possible D gene (6 bases). The clonotype comes from an adult with an advanced solid tumor such as melanoma, head and neck, liver or kidney cancer. CDR3 protein: CAWSVPWQGYTEAFF. The CDR3 DNA reads TGTGCCTGGAGTGTACCTTGGCAGGGGTACACTGAAGCTTTCTTT.